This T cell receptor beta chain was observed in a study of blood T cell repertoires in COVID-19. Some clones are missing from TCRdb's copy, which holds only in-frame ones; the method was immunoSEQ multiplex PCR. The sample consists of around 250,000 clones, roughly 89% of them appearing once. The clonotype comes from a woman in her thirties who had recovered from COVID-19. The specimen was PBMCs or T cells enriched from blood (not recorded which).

This chain's CDR3 is CASSFSGSGNTIYF. The CDR3 DNA sequence: TGTGCCAGCAGCTTCTCGGGGTCTGGAAACACCATATATTTT. V is TRBV7-3 and J is TRBJ1-3; no clear D gene. The CDR3 spans 14 residues. V lost 3 bases, J lost 1 base, and 7 bases lay in between. Germline CDR1 SGHTA, CDR2 FQGTGA.